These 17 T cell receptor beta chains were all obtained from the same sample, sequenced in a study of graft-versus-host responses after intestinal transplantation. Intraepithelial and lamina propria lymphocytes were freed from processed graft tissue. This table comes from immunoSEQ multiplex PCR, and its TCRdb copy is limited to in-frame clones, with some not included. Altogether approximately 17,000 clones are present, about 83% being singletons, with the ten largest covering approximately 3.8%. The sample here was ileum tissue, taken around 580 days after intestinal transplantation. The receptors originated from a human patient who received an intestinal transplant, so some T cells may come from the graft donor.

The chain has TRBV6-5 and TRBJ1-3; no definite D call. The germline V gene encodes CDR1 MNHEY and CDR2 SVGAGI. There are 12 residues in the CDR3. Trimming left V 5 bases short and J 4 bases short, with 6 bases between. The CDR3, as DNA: TGTGCCAGCAGTGACGGAGGAAACACCATATATTTT. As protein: CASSDGGNTIYF.

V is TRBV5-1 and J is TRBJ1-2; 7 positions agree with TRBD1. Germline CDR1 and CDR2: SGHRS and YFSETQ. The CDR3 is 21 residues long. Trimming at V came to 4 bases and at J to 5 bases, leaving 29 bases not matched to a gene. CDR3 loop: CASSPMGGLRTGSHEGYGYTF. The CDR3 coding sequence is TGCGCCAGCAGCCCCATGGGAGGGTTACGGACAGGTTCACACGAAGGGTATGGCTACACCTTC.

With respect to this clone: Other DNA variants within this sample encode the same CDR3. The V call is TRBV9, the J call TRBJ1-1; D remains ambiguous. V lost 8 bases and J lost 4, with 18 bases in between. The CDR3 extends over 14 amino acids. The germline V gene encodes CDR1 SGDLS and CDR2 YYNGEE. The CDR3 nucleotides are TGTGCCAGTACACGGGCCGCCCAGGTCACTGAAGCTTTCTTT. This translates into CASTRAAQVTEAFF.

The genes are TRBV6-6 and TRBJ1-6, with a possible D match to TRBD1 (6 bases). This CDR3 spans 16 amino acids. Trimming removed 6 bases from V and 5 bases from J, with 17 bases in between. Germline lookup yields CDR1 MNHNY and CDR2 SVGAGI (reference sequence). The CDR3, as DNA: TGTGCCAGCAGCCTGGACAGTCGAGTTAATAATTCACCCCTCCACTTT. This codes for CASSLDSRVNNSPLHF.

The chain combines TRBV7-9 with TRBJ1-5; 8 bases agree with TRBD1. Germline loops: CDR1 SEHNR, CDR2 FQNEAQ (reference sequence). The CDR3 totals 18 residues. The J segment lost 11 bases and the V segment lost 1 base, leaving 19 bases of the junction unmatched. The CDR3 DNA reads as TGTGCCAGCAGCTTAGTTACCGGGACAGGCCCGACCACAGGGGCCCAGCATTTT. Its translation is CASSLVTGTGPTTGAQHF.

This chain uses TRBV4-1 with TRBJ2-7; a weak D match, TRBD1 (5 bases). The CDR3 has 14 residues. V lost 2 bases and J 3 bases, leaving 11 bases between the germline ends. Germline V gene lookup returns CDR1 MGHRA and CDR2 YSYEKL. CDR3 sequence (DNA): TGCGCCAGCAGCCAAACGGACAAGCACTACGAGCAGTACTTC. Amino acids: CASSQTDKHYEQYF.

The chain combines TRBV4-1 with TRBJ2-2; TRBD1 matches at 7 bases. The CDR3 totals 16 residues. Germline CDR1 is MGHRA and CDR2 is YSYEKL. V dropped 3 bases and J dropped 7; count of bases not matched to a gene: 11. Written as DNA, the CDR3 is TGCGCCAGCAGCCAGGATACAGGGGCGGCGGTCGGGGAGCTGTTTTTT. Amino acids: CASSQDTGAAVGELFF.

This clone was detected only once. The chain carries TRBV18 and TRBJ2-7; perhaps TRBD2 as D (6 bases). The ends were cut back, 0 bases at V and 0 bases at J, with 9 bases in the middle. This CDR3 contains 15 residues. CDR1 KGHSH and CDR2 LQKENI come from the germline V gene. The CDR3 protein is CASSPPRGNSYEQYF. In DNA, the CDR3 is TGTGCCAGCTCACCACCGCGCGGGAACTCCTACGAGCAGTACTTC.

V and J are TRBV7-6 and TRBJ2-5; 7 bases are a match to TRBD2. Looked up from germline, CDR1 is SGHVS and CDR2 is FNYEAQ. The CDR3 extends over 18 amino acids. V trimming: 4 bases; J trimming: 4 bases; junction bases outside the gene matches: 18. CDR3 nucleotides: TGTGCCAGCAGCTCCCCGTTGGGGCCAGCGGGGAACCTAGAGACCCAGTACTTC. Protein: CASSSPLGPAGNLETQYF.

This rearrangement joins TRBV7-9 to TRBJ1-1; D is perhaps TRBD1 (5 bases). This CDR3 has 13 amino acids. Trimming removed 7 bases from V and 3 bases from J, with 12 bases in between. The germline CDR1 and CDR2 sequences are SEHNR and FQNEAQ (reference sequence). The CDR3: CASITDSDTEAFF. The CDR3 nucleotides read TGTGCCAGCATCACTGACAGCGACACTGAAGCTTTCTTT.

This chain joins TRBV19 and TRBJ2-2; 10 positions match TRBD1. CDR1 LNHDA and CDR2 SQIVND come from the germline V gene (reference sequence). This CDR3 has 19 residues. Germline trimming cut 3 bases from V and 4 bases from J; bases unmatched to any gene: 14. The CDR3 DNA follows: TGTGCCAGTAGTATTAGGACAGGGGGTTTTGTTTCGAGCACCGGGGAGCTGTTTTTT. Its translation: CASSIRTGGFVSSTGELFF.

The CDR3 loop is CASSDTSDPTDTQYF. The CDR3 DNA is TGTGCCAGCAGTGATACTAGCGATCCCACAGATACGCAGTATTTT. V gene TRBV6-1 combines with J gene TRBJ2-3; 7 bases agree with TRBD2. Germline V gene lookup returns CDR1 MNHNS and CDR2 SASEGT. V shed 3 bases and J 2 bases; nucleotides not matched to a gene: 5. This CDR3 has 15 residues.

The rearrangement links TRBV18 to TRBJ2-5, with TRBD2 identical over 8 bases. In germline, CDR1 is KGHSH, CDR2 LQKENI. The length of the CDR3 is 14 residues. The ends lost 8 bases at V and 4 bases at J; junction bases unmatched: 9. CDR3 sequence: CASAIAGPPETQYF. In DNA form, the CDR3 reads TGTGCCAGCGCCATAGCGGGGCCTCCAGAGACCCAGTACTTC. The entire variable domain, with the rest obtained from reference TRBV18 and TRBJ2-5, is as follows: NAGVMQNPRHLVRRRGQEARLRCSPMKGHSHVYWYRQLPEEGLKFMVYLQKENIIDESGMPKERFSAEFPKEGPSILRIQQVVRGDSAAYFCASAIAGPPETQYFGPGTRLLVL.

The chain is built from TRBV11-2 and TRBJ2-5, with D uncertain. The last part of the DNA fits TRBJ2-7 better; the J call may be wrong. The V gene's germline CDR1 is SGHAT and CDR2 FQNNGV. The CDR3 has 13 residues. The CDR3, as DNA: TGTGCCAGCAGCTTAACCTGGTCCTACGAGCAGTACTTC. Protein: CASSLTWSYEQYF.

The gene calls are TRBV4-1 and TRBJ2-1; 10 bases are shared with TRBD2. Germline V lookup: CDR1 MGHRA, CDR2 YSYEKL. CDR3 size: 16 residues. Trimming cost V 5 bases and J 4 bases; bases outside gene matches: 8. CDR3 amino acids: CASSTQTSGIYNEQFF. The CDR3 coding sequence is TGCGCCAGCAGCACCCAAACTAGCGGGATTTACAATGAGCAGTTCTTC.

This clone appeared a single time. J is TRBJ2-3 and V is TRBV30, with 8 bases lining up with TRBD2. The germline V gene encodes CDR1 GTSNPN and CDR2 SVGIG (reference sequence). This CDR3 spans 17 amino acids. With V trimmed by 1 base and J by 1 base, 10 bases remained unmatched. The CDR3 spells CAWSAGRRGVGTDTQYF. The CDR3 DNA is TGTGCCTGGAGTGCCGGACGGCGGGGGGTTGGCACAGATACGCAGTATTTT.

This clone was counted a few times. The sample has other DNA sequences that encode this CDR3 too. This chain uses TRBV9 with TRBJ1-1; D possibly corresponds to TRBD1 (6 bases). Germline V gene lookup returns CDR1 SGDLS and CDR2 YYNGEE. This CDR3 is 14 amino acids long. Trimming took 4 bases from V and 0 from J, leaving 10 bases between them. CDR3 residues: CASSQDRLNTEAFF. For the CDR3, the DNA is TGTGCCAGCAGCCAGGACAGACTGAACACTGAAGCTTTCTTT.